This T cell receptor beta chain originates from a study of CD8+ T cells in alopecia areata. The V end lost 7 bases, the J end lost 6 bases, and 18 bases lay between the germline ends. This CDR3 contains 14 residues. Germline CDR1 is SNHLY and CDR2 is FYNNEI. Treatment here: oral pan-JAK inhibitor, 5-10 mg twice daily. In each case, RNA was isolated and then reverse transcribed into cDNA as the sequencing template. Measured with immunoSEQ multiplex PCR; TCRdb has only the in-frame clones, and not every one. This sample has hundreds of thousands of clones; about 62% occur once, and the top ten carry roughly 0.93%.

The source material was CD4+ T cells sorted from blood, sampled around week 52, from a patient treated with tofacitinib. The clonotype originates from a human donor with alopecia areata. The chain employs TRBV2 and TRBJ1-2, with a possible D match to TRBD1 (5 bases). The CDR3, as DNA: TGTGCCAGCACCCCAACCGGGAGGGGAGATGGCTACACCTTC. It specifies CASTPTGRGDGYTF.